A selection of T cell receptor beta chains follows, all from one sample in a study of PD-L1 blockade in urothelial cancer. The table came from immunoSEQ multiplex PCR; TCRdb's copy has only in-frame clones and leaves some out. Of around 100,000 clones in the sample, 75% to 95% were seen once. The source was PBMCs, collected around atezolizumab (anti-PD-L1) treatment. Receptors were obtained from a man aged 60-69 years with urothelial cancer. Each CDR3 is given without its conserved first and last residue. Each record gives: V gene, CDR3 protein.

v_call: TRBV10-2; cdr3_aa: AGSAGMNTEAF
v_call: TRBV6-1; cdr3_aa: ASSGAMGALAKNIQY
v_call: TRBV13; cdr3_aa: ASSLKRLSGTDTQY
v_call: TRBV5-4; cdr3_aa: ASSFSDRGGQETQY
v_call: TRBV30; cdr3_aa: AWSQDRGPGELF
v_call: TRBV9; cdr3_aa: ASSVLPQGSTGELF
v_call: TRBV2; cdr3_aa: ASNPGGPGNEQF
v_call: TRBV6-1; cdr3_aa: ASRRLADSSYEQY
v_call: TRBV19; cdr3_aa: ASQTGPGRGNTIY
v_call: TRBV25-1; cdr3_aa: ASSEVRYDYGYT
v_call: TRBV11-2; cdr3_aa: ASSFPGTSGSGEQY
v_call: TRBV15; cdr3_aa: ATSRDLGSAGDPEQF
v_call: TRBV7-2; cdr3_aa: ASSLAGGVAGANVLT
v_call: TRBV7-2; cdr3_aa: ASSSGTGGMTEAF
v_call: TRBV20-1; cdr3_aa: SASGHSGQY
v_call: TRBV4-2; cdr3_aa: ASSQVQRVSYEQY
v_call: TRBV5-1; cdr3_aa: ASSLAGVNEQF